Presented here are 8 T cell receptor beta chains from one specimen sequenced in a study of cytomegalovirus exposure and HLA in healthy donors. Using immunoSEQ multiplex PCR, the repertoire was profiled, and TCRdb retains in-frame clones only, with some absent. Of approximately 170,000 clones listed, roughly 83% are singletons. Sequenced input: PBMCs. The receptors here all came from a man between 25 and 39 years old in good health and CMV-seropositive.

This chain connects TRBV28 to TRBJ2-1; 10 nucleotides align to TRBD1. The V gene end was trimmed by 3 bases and the J gene end by 2 bases; junction bases not matched to a gene: 1. The germline CDR1 and CDR2 sequences are MDHEN and SYDVKM. The CDR3 spans 15 residues. The CDR3 region is CASSFGTGAYNEQFF. In DNA form, the CDR3 reads TGTGCCAGCAGTTTTGGGACAGGGGCCTACAATGAGCAGTTCTTC.

This clone was seen only a few times. The chain combines TRBV30 with TRBJ1-5, with no clear D. The V gene's germline CDR1 is GTSNPN and CDR2 SVGIG (reference sequence). This CDR3 spans 14 amino acids. The ends were cut back, 0 bases at V and 7 bases at J, with 13 bases in the middle. For the CDR3, the DNA is TGTGCCTGGAGTGTACTAGGGAGTGCCCAGCCCCAGCATTTT. Amino acids: CAWSVLGSAQPQHF.

The chain joins TRBV23-1 to TRBJ1-3, with D unresolved. TRBV23-1 qualifies as an ORF whose function is uncertain. The ends were cut back, 0 bases at V and 2 bases at J, with 14 bases in the middle. The CDR3 sequence is 17 residues long. CDR3 DNA: TGCGCCAGCAGTCAATCCCCCCTAGGGAGCACTGGAAACACCATATATTTT. Its protein product is CASSQSPLGSTGNTIYF.

The chain employs TRBV30 and TRBJ2-3; D possibly corresponds to TRBD1 (5 bases). Germline assignment: CDR1 GTSNPN and CDR2 SVGIG (reference sequence). The V end was cut by 0 bases, the J end by 3 bases, with 13 bases between. This CDR3 region has 15 residues. Written as DNA, the CDR3 is TGTGCCTGGAGTGTAAGGGCAGGGATTACAGATACGCAGTATTTT. Translation: CAWSVRAGITDTQYF.

This chain joins TRBV5-4 and TRBJ1-1; D might be TRBD1 (6 bases). The CDR3 sequence is 13 residues long. V lost 1 base and J lost 3, with 7 bases in between. Germline lookup yields CDR1 SGHNT and CDR2 YYREEE (reference sequence). CDR3: CASSLTGHTEAFF. CDR3 nucleotide sequence: TGTGCCAGCAGCTTGACAGGGCACACTGAAGCTTTCTTT.

V and J are TRBV28 and TRBJ1-1, with D perhaps matching TRBD1 (5 bases). The CDR3 covers 14 residues. Trimming shortened V by 2 bases and J by 3 bases, and 10 bases separated the two germline ends. CDR1 MDHEN and CDR2 SYDVKM come from the germline V gene. CDR3 in DNA: TGTGCCAGCAGTTTAATGGGAGGGGACACTGAAGCTTTCTTT. Its protein is CASSLMGGDTEAFF.

The chain recombines TRBV4-3 with TRBJ1-2; the D gene is possibly TRBD1 (5 bases). Trimming took 0 bases from V and 0 from J, leaving 11 bases between them. The CDR3 length is 16 residues. Germline V gene sequence: CDR1 LGHNA, CDR2 YSLEER. This CDR3 is CASSQDGAAANYGYTF. CDR3 DNA: TGCGCCAGCAGCCAAGATGGGGCGGCAGCTAACTATGGCTACACCTTC.

The rearrangement joins TRBV19 to TRBJ1-5, with a tentative D call TRBD1 (5 bases). Trimming cost V 6 bases and J 1 base, with 16 bases left between them. The CDR3 spans 16 residues. Germline V gene data show CDR1 as LNHDA and CDR2 as SQIVND (reference sequence). In DNA form, the CDR3 reads TGTGCCAGTAGGATCATGGGGCCGGAGAGCAATCAGCCCCAGCATTTT. Amino acids: CASRIMGPESNQPQHF.